This T cell receptor (beta chain) was retrieved from a study of T cells expressing NK-cell markers. The CDR3 runs 15 residues. Germline V gene lookup returns CDR1 DFQATT and CDR2 SNEGSKA (reference sequence). Each CDR3 protein gets one entry in TCRdb, which reprocessed the 5' RACE reads and gives no DNA. The sample data list roughly 300,000 distinct CDR3 sequences. The rearrangement links TRBV20-1 to TRBJ2-7; the TRBD2 assignment by TCRdb is unverifiable without DNA. This receptor was taken from a woman aged 18-69 years in good health. Sequencing input: blood T cells: a sorted CD56 or NKG2C T cell subset, CD4+ or CD8+ T cells, or bulk PBMC T cells (not recorded which). The CDR3 spells CSARPSDTRRDEQYF.